This T cell receptor beta chain comes out of a study of beta chain features in type 1 diabetes. This CDR3 is built from 16 residues. The V gene's germline CDR1 is LGHNA and CDR2 YSLEER. Trimming took off 1 base at V and 9 bases at J, with 16 bases between the two ends. The study's findings and limits: Among patients with Type 1 diabetes, TCRB CDR3s were moderately but significantly shorter in every one of the four CD4+ subsets.

The sample holds a few counts of this clone. Its antigen is not known. Since all of the isolated RNA was reverse transcribed, expressed TCRB transcripts were what got sequenced. Clones were sequenced by immunoSEQ multiplex PCR, and TCRdb holds only the in-frame ones, with some missing. The repertoire holds under 300,000 clones, with around 21% as singletons. The clonotype originates from a woman aged 40 to 50 with type 1 diabetes. Sequenced input: naive CD4+ T cells from blood. This chain joins TRBV4-3 and TRBJ2-6; D uncertain. The CDR3 loop reads CASSQGISSSVNVLTF. The CDR3 DNA follows: TGCGCCAGCAGCCAAGGCATCTCTTCTTCGGTCAACGTCCTGACTTTC.